One and the same sample provided the 20 T cell receptor beta chains below, sequenced in a study of Ad26.COV2.S vaccination and SARS-CoV-2 variants. Regarding treatment: some 19 received Ad26.COV2.S at low or high dose, single or two shots; about 5 received placebo; per-sample allocation not given. Samples were taken on day 63 after the first vaccine or placebo injection. Measured with immunoSEQ multiplex PCR; TCRdb has only the in-frame clones, and not every one. The table includes 300,000 to 400,000 clones, 70% to 90% detected once. The specimen was peripheral blood, collected in a trial of Ad26.COV2.S vaccine versus placebo. The receptors derive from a person aged 18-60 years who received the Ad26.COV2.S COVID-19 vaccine or a placebo.

This clone has a single count. The genes are TRBV6-5 and TRBJ1-4; a possible D gene is TRBD1 (5 bases). Germline V CDR1 and CDR2: MNHEY, SVGAGI. The ends were cut back, 7 bases at V and 7 bases at J, with 19 bases in the middle. The CDR3 has 15 residues. The CDR3 DNA reads as TGTGCCAGCAAACCGACAGTGGTCAGAGGTGAAAAACTGTTTTTT. Protein: CASKPTVVRGEKLFF.

The chain has TRBV5-1 and TRBJ2-7, with a possible D match to TRBD2 (6 bases). The CDR3 runs 15 residues. V dropped 4 bases and J dropped 4 bases, with 18 bases sitting between them. CDR1 and CDR2 (germline): SGHRS, YFSETQ. The CDR3 spells CASSAGGAAGYEQYF. Written as DNA, the CDR3 is TGCGCCAGCAGCGCCGGCGGGGCGGCCGGTTACGAGCAGTACTTC.

This clone was observed a handful of times. This sequence joins TRBV18 and TRBJ1-6; TRBD1 aligns across 7 bases. After removal of 4 bases from V and 3 bases from J, the junction contained 9 bases not matched to a gene. This CDR3 is built from 17 residues. The germline V gene encodes CDR1 KGHSH and CDR2 LQKENI. For the CDR3, the DNA is TGTGCCAGCTCACAGGGGGACAGTACAAACTATAATTCACCCCTCCACTTT. The encoded protein is CASSQGDSTNYNSPLHF.

V gene TRBV10-3 combines with J gene TRBJ1-3, with D hard to call. Between the trimmed V and J ends, which lost 10 bases and 8 bases, there was a span of 9 bases. This CDR3 is 10 amino acids long. The V gene's germline CDR1 is ENHRY and CDR2 SYGVKD. CDR3 DNA sequence: TGTGCCACTGGAGAGGACACCATATATTTT. Translating it yields CATGEDTIYF.

The chain has TRBV5-1 and TRBJ1-2, with 7 bases identical to TRBD1. V dropped 4 bases and J dropped 6; count of bases not matched to a gene: 6. This CDR3 is 13 amino acids long. Germline CDR1 reads SGHRS; CDR2 reads YFSETQ. The CDR3 sequence: CASSPGQADGYTF. The CDR3 coding sequence is TGCGCCAGCAGCCCCGGACAGGCGGATGGCTACACCTTC.

The chain couples TRBV5-4 to TRBJ2-5, with no clear D. Germline-derived CDR1 and CDR2 are SGHNT and YYREEE (reference sequence). The ends were cut back, 2 bases at V and 5 bases at J, with 13 bases in the middle. This CDR3 comprises 14 residues. The CDR3 spells CASSLDNGRETQYF. CDR3 nucleotide sequence: TGTGCCAGCAGCTTAGACAACGGGCGGGAGACCCAGTACTTC.

The V call is TRBV28, the J call TRBJ1-5, with D possibly matching TRBD1 (5 bases). Germline V gene lookup returns CDR1 MDHEN and CDR2 SYDVKM. Trimming removed 6 bases at V and 9 bases at J, with 24 bases between. The CDR3 covers 16 residues. For the CDR3, the DNA is TGTGCCAGCAGCAGGAACGACAGATCCCTCTGGAGGCCCCAGCATTTT. Translation gives CASSRNDRSLWRPQHF.

J is TRBJ2-1 and V is TRBV2; D is perhaps TRBD1 or TRBD2 (5 bases each). Germline CDR1 SNHLY, CDR2 FYNNEI. The V end lost 3 bases, the J end lost 3 bases, and 12 bases lay between the germline ends. This CDR3 comprises 15 residues. The CDR3 DNA reads TGTGCCAGCAGTGAGGTACCAGGGAGCTACAATGAGCAGTTCTTC. Translated: CASSEVPGSYNEQFF.

The gene calls are TRBV28 and TRBJ2-2; TRBD1 agrees at 11 bases. Germline lookup yields CDR1 MDHEN and CDR2 SYDVKM. This CDR3 region has 14 residues. V was pared by 5 bases and J by 7 bases, with 3 bases of the junction left unmatched. The CDR3, as DNA: TGTGCCAGCAGTCGGACAGGGGGCCACGGGGAGCTGTTTTTT. It yields the protein CASSRTGGHGELFF. The full variable domain, in which reference TRBV28 and TRBJ2-2 provide the parts outside the CDR3, is DVKVTQSSRYLVKRTGEKVFLECVQDMDHENMFWYRQDPGLGLRLIYFSYDVKMKEKGDIPEGYSVSREKKERFSLILESASTNQTSMYLCASSRTGGHGELFFGEGSRLTVL.

The V gene is TRBV2, the J gene TRBJ1-5; D is unresolved. Looked up from germline, CDR1 is SNHLY and CDR2 is FYNNEI. There are 14 residues in the CDR3. Trimming shortened V by 4 bases and J by 3 bases, and 10 bases separated the two germline ends. As DNA, the CDR3 is TGTGCCAGCAGTGTTATCCGTAACAATCAGCCCCAGCATTTT. Its translation: CASSVIRNNQPQHF.

This clone showed up many times. The V gene is TRBV20-1, the J gene TRBJ1-2; D perhaps matches TRBD1 (6 bases). Trimming removed 3 bases at V and 5 bases at J, with 16 bases between. The CDR3 runs to 14 residues. Germline V gives CDR1 DFQATT, CDR2 SNEGSKA (reference sequence). The CDR3 region is CSASTGASAYGYTF. The CDR3 DNA reads TGCAGTGCTAGTACGGGGGCTTCAGCTTATGGCTACACCTTC.

The chain is built from TRBV29-1 and TRBJ2-1; D is perhaps TRBD2 (6 bases). The CDR3 is 14 residues long. Germline CDR1 and CDR2: SQVTM and ANQGSEA. The ends were cut back, 3 bases at V and 5 bases at J, with 14 bases in the middle. CDR3: CSVETFAGNNEQFF. In DNA form, the CDR3 reads TGCAGCGTTGAGACCTTCGCGGGAAACAATGAGCAGTTCTTC.

The chain carries TRBV7-2 and TRBJ2-1, with 9 bases lining up with TRBD2. Trimming removed 2 bases from V and 6 bases from J; junction bases left unmatched: 11. This CDR3 has 17 residues. From germline, CDR1 is SGHTA and CDR2 FQGNSA. CDR3 DNA: TGTGCCAGCAGCTTAAGAGCGGGGGGCCCTACCTCCAATGAGCAGTTCTTC. It yields the protein CASSLRAGGPTSNEQFF.

The chain employs TRBV18 and TRBJ2-7; 7 nucleotides align to TRBD1. The CDR3 is 15 amino acids. CDR1 KGHSH and CDR2 LQKENI come from the germline V gene. The ends lost 2 bases at V and 0 bases at J; junction bases unmatched: 4. In DNA, the CDR3 is TGTGCCAGCTCACCAAAGACAGGGACCTCCTACGAGCAGTACTTC. This gives the protein CASSPKTGTSYEQYF.

The chain employs TRBV7-9 and TRBJ2-5, with D possibly TRBD2 on 6 matching bases. The CDR3 has 13 residues. Germline V gene data show CDR1 as SEHNR and CDR2 as FQNEAQ (reference sequence). V dropped 5 bases and J dropped 5 bases, with 12 bases sitting between them. In nucleotides, the CDR3 is TGTGCCAGCAGCCGGGGGACTCAGGAGACCCAGTACTTC. Encoded protein: CASSRGTQETQYF.

The chain recombines TRBV3-1 (or the pseudogene TRBV3-2) with TRBJ2-1; the D is unclear. Germline-derived CDR1 and CDR2 are LGHDT and YNNKEL (reference sequence). The CDR3 covers 11 residues. V gave up 5 bases and J gave up 8 bases, with 7 bases separating them. CDR3 sequence reads: CASSYNYEQFF. The CDR3 coding sequence is TGTGCCAGCAGCTACAATTATGAGCAGTTCTTC.

The CDR3 protein is CASSPAFGQGDNEQFF. The CDR3 DNA reads as TGTGCCAGCAGCCCGGCCTTCGGACAGGGAGACAATGAGCAGTTCTTC. This chain links TRBV3-1 (or the pseudogene TRBV3-2) with TRBJ2-1; 8 bases align to TRBD1. Germline V gene sequence: CDR1 LGHDT, CDR2 YNNKEL (reference sequence). The CDR3 totals 16 residues. V gave up 4 bases and J gave up 5 bases; unmatched junction bases: 10.

The chain combines TRBV30 with TRBJ1-6; D unresolved. The CDR3 is made up of 12 amino acids. Germline V gene lookup returns CDR1 GTSNPN and CDR2 SVGIG (reference sequence). Trimming took off 0 bases at V and 7 bases at J, with 4 bases between the two ends. The CDR3 loop reads CAWSVGNSPLHF. CDR3 DNA: TGTGCCTGGAGTGTTGGGAATTCACCCCTCCACTTT.

This clone has a single count. The chain uses TRBV18 and TRBJ1-5, with 10 bases lining up with TRBD1. The CDR3 consists of 13 residues. V gave up 5 bases and J gave up 5 bases; unmatched junction bases: 0. Germline CDR1 and CDR2: KGHSH and LQKENI. This CDR3 is CASSGTGDQPQHF. Written as DNA, the CDR3 is TGTGCCAGCTCAGGGACAGGGGATCAGCCCCAGCATTTT.

The chain is built from TRBV5-1 and TRBJ2-5; 13 bases fit TRBD2. The V and J ends lost 4 bases and 5 bases, in that order; junction bases with no gene match: 8. Germline values: CDR1 SGHRS, CDR2 YFSETQ. This CDR3 has 16 residues. The CDR3 loop is CASSPGLAGVRETQYF. The CDR3 nucleotides read TGCGCCAGCAGCCCAGGACTAGCGGGGGTTCGGGAGACCCAGTACTTC.